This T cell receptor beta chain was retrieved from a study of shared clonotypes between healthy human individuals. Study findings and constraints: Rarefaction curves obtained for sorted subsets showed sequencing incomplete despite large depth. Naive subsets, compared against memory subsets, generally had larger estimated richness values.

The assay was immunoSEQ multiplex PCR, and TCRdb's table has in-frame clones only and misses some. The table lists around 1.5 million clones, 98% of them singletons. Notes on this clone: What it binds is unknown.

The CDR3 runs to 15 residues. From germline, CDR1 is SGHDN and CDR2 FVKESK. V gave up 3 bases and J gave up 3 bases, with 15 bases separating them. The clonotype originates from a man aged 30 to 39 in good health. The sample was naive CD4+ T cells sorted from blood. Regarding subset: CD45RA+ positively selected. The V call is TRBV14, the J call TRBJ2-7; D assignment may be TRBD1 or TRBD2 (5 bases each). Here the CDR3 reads CASSQGTPVYYEQYF. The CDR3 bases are TGTGCCAGCAGCCAGGGGACCCCTGTTTACTACGAGCAGTACTTC.